The clone carrying this TCR beta chain was seen more than once but under ten times. What it binds is not known. The CDR3 end shows no conserved phenylalanine or tryptophan, and so a read error is likely. This CDR3 has 12 amino acids. Trimming took 8 bases from V and 9 from J, leaving 11 bases between them. Germline assignment: CDR1 SGHTA and CDR2 FQGNSA. Constant-region reverse primers amplified full-length variable regions, followed by semi-nested Nested Universal Primer A PCR. TCRdb re-called the 5' RACE reads through MiXCR, storing one row per CDR3 protein. The sample has approximately 12,000 distinct CDR3 sequences; 51% are singletons. Cells sorted as Tregs were CD4+, CD25+ and CD127-/low. Study-level findings and limits: Tumor Treg TCRs overlapped most with tumor naive CD4+ cells. Whole repertoires were not studied in the larger cohort, only one V-J beta rearrangement.

The sample consisted of tumor-infiltrating Tregs sorted from the breast tumor. The receptor's source is a female donor with breast cancer. The rearrangement joins TRBV7-2 to TRBJ1-6, with TRBD1 as a possible D gene (5 bases). CDR3 protein: CASSPGGSPLHS. The CDR3 coding sequence is TGTGCCAGCTCCCCGGGGGGTTCACCCCTCCACTCT.